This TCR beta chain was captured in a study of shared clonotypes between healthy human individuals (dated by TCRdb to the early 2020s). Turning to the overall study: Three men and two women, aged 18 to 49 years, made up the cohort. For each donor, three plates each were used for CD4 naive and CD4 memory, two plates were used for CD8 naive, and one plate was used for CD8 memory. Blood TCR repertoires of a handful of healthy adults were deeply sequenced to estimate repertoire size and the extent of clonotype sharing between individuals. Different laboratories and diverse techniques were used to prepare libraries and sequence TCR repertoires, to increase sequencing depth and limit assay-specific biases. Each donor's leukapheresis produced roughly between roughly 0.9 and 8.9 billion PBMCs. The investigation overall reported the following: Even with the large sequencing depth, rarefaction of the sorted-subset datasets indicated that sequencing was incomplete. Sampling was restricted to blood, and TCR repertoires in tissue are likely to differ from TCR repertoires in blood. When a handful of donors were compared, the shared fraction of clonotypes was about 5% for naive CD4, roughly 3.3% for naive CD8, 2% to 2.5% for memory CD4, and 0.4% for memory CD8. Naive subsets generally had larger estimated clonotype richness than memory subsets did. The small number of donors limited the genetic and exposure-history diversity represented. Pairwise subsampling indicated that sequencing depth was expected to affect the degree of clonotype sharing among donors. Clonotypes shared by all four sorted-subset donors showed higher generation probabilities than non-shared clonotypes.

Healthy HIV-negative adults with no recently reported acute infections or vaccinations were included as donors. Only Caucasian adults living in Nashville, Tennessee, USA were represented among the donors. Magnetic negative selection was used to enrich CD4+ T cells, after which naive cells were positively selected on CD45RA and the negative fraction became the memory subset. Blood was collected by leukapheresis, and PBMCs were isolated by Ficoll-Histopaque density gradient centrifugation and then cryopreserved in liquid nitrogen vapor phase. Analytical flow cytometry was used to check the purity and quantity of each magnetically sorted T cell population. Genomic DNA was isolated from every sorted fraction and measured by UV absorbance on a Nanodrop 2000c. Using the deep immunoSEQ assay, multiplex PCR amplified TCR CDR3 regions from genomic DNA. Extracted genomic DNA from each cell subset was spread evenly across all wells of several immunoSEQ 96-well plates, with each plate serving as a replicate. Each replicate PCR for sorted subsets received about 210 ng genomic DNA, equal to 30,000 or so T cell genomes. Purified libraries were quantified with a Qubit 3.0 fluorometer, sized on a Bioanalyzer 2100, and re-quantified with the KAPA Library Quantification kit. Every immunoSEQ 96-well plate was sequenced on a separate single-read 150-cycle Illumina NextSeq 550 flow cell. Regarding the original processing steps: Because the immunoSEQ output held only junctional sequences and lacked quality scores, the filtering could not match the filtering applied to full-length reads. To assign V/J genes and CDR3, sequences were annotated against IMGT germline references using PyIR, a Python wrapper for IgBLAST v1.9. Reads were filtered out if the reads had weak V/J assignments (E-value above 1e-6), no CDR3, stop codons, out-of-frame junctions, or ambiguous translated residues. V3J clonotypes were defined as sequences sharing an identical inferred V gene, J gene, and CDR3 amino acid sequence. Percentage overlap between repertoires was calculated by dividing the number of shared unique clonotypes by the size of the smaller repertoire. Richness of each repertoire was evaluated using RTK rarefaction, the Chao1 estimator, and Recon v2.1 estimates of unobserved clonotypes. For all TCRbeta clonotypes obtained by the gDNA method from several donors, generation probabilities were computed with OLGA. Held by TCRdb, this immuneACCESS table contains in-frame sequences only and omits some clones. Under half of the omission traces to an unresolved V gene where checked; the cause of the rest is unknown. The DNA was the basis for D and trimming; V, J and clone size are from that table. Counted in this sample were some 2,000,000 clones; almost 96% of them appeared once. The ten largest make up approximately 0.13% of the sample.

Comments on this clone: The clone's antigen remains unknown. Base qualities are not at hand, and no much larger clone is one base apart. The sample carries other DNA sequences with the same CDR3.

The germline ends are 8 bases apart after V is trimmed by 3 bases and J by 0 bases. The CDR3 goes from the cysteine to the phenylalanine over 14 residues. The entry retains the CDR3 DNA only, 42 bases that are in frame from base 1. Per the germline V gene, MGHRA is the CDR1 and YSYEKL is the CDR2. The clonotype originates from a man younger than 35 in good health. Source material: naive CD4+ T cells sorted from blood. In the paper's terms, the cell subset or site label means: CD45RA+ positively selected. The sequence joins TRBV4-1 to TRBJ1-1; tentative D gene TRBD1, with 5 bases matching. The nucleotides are TGCGCCAGCAGCCAGCGGACACTGAACACTGAAGCTTTCTTT. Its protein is CASSQRTLNTEAFF.